Listed here is a single T cell receptor beta chain. The entry originates in a study of blood T cells in healthy people across ages. V shed 4 bases and J shed 8 bases, with 12 bases lying between them. CDR1 is MNHNY, CDR2 SVGAGI, per germline (reference sequence). The CDR3 has 13 residues. Next came a second PCR, run for about 6 to 12 cycles, which used a sample-barcoded 5' primer along with a J-beta primer mix. TCRdb used MiXCR to reprocess the 5' RACE reads, holding one entry per CDR3 protein. The sample shows hundreds of thousands of distinct CDR3 sequences, about 52% of them seen only once. Sequenced material: blood. The chain combines TRBV6-6 with TRBJ2-1; maybe TRBD2 (6 bases). This receptor was obtained from a woman aged 55-69 years in good health. CDR3 region: CASSFRELDEQFF. DNA for the CDR3: TGTGCCAGCAGTTTCCGGGAGTTGGATGAGCAGTTCTTC.